This T cell receptor (beta chain) was identified during a study of T cell responses to AZD1222 COVID-19 vaccine (TCRdb year 2021). For context, the study as a whole: AZD1222 recipients given second doses at about 4 weeks or at about 12 weeks were pooled, since spike-specific TCR depth and breadth were not found to differ between the two schedules. A total of approximately 230 trial participants underwent TCR sequencing, of whom some 210 received two doses of AZD1222 and some 25 received two doses of the MenACWY control vaccine. Enrollment into the trials was organized by age into subgroups of 18-55, 56-69 and 70-plus years, and those subgroups contained roughly 150, 30 and 60 TCR-sequenced participants, respectively. What the authors observed across the whole study: Because no day 14 peak-response samples were available, the repertoires could be characterized only after the peak T cell response. Conclusions about previously exposed vaccinees are limited because only five to seven AZD1222 recipients were SARS-CoV-2 seropositive at baseline. Participants were mostly white British, with more females than males. The authors suggested clonal diversity may have been underestimated. The whole spike protein was spanned by vaccine-associated CD4 TCRs, and dominant responses were seen in regions 160-218 and 743-854. In the small 56-69-year group, the increase in depth fell short of significance, most likely because of low power. Epitopes outside the regions mutated in the B.1.351 and B.1.1.7 variants were reportedly recognized by nearly half of the unique spike-specific TCRs. Spike-specific TCR breadth and depth rose significantly after two AZD1222 doses compared with day 0 and with MenACWY recipients.

Inclusive of the bounding cysteine and phenylalanine, the CDR3 is 14 residues long. Only the CDR3 DNA stays, 42 bases, in frame from base 1. V gives up 2 bases and J gives up 0 bases, and the segment between their germline ends measures 7 bases. In the germline V gene, CDR1 corresponds to SNHLY and CDR2 to FYNNEI. The time point tag for this specimen amounts to: baseline before first vaccination. Samples from vaccinated people were obtained from the UK trials COV001 and COV002, which included a single-blind randomized controlled phase 2/3 trial of AZD1222 (ChAdOx1 nCoV-19) in healthy adults. Trial participant PBMC samples were collected at day 0 and day 28 after the second dose for TCRbeta chain sequencing. The CDR3 regions of human TCRbeta chains were subjected to immunosequencing. In the paper's pipeline: TCRs in the repertoires were compared against a reference library of SARS-CoV-2-specific TCRs that had been generated with the MIRA antigen-specificity platform. Breadth was defined as the fraction of unique TCRs that were SARS-CoV-2-associated. Depth was defined as the fraction of total T cells that were SARS-CoV-2-associated. Using the MIRA data, each spike-specific TCR was assigned both to the spike region to which the TCR was reactive and to a CD4 or CD8 class. Log10-transformed breadth and depth values were compared by one-way ANOVA with Sidak's multiple comparisons tests. TCRdb holds this immuneACCESS table with in-frame rearrangements only. Some clones are missing; in checked studies, unresolved V genes explain under half, and the rest has no known cause. V and J calls and clone size follow that table, whereas D and trimming were derived from the DNA. This sample gives roughly 93,000 clones in total; approximately 83% of them show up just once. 6.3% of the sample belongs to the ten largest clones.

This clone has a handful of counts. This clone's antigen is unknown. The input lacks base qualities; no much larger clone sits a single base away. The chain joins TRBV2 to TRBJ1-1, with TRBD1 perhaps the D gene, on 6 matching bases. The origin of this receptor is an adult in good health. The material was peripheral blood, obtained on day 0 of AZD1222 vaccination. The CDR3 corresponds to CASSEQGMNTEAFF. DNA sequence: TGTGCCAGCAGTGAACAGGGGATGAACACTGAAGCTTTCTTT. Supplemented by the reference TRBV2 and TRBJ1-1 proteins around the CDR3, the complete variable domain is EPEVTQTPSHQVTQMGQEVILRCVPISNHLYFYWYRQILGQKVEFLVSFYNNEISEKSEIFDDQFSVERPDGSNFTLKIRSTKLEDSAMYFCASSEQGMNTEAFFGQGTRLTVV.